This T cell receptor beta chain was recorded in a study of blood T cells in healthy people across ages. As for the study in general: When template switching was applied, about one barcoded beta molecule was captured per two T cells. Study-level points and caveats: Relative to aged donors, long-lived donors carried more naive CD4+ cells and displayed higher diversity. TCR beta diversity per million T cells fell roughly linearly with age.

Primed by a sample-barcoded 5' primer and a J-beta primer mix, a second PCR proceeded for 7 to 11 cycles. MiXCR, run by TCRdb on the 5' RACE reads, gives a single entry per CDR3 protein. The sample lists roughly 1.7 million distinct CDR3 sequences; about 31% were seen once. Only one count was recorded for this clonotype. Its antigen is not identified. Healthy Caucasians from Russia aged about 6 to 90 served as donors. The CDR3 has 15 amino acids. Germline V gives CDR1 WNHNN, CDR2 SYGVQD (reference sequence). V was pared by 6 bases and J by 0 bases, with 12 bases between. This chain connects TRBV10-1 to TRBJ2-1; D is unresolved. The TCR sequence derives from a woman between 25 and 40 years old in good health. Sequenced: blood. CDR3 sequence reads: CASSATWSSYNEQFF. CDR3 DNA sequence: TGCGCCAGCAGCGCAACTTGGAGCTCCTACAATGAGCAGTTCTTC.